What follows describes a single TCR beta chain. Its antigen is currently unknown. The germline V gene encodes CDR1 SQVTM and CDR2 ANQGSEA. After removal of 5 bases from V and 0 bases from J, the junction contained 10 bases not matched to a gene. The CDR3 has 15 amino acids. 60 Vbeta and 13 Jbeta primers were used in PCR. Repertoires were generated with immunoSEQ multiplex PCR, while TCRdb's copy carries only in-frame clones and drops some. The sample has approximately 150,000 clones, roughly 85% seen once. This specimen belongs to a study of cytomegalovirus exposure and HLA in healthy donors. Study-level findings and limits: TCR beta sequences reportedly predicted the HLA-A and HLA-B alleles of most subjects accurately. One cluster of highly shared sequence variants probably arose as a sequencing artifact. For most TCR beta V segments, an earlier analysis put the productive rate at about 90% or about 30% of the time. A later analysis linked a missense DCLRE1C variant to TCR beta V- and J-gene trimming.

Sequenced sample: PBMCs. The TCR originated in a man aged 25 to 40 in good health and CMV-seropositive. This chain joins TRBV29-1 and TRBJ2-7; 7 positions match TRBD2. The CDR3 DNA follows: TGCAGCGTTTATCAGGGCGGGAGAAGCTCCTACGAGCAGTACTTC. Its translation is CSVYQGGRSSYEQYF.